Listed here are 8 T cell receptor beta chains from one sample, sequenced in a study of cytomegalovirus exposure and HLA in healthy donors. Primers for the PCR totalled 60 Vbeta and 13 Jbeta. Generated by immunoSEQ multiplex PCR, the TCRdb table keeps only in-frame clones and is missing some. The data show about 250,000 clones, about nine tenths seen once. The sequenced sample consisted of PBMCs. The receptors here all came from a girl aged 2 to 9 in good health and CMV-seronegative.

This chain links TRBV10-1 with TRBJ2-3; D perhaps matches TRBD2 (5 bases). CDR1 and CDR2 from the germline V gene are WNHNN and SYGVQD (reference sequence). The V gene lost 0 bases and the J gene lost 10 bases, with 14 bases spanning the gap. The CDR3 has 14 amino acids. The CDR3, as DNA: TGCGCCAGCAGTGAGTCGACGGAGGCCCGTTCGCAGTATTTT. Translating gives CASSESTEARSQYF.

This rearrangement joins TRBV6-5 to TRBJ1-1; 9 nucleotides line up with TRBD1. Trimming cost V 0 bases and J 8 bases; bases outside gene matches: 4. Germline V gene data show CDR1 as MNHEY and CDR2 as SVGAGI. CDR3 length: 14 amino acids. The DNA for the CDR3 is TGTGCCAGCAGTTACTCGACTACAGGGGGCGAAGCTTTCTTT. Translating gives CASSYSTTGGEAFF.

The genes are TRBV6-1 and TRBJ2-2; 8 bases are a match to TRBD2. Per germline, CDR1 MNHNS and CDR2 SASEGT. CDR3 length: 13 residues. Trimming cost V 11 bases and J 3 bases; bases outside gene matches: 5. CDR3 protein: CACTGGYTGELFF. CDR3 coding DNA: TGTGCCTGCACGGGGGGGTACACCGGGGAGCTGTTTTTT.

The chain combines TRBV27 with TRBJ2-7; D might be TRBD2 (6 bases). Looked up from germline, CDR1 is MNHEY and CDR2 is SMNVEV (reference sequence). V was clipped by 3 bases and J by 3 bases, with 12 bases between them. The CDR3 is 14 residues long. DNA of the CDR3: TGTGCCAGCAGTTTTGGAGGGGCGCACTACGAGCAGTACTTC. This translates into CASSFGGAHYEQYF.

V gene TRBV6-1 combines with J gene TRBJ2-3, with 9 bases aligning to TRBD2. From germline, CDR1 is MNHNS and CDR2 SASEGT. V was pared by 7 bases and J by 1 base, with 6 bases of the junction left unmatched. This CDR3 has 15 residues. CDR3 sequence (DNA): TGTGCCAGCACCCGGCAGCGGGGGGGCACAGATACGCAGTATTTT. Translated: CASTRQRGGTDTQYF.

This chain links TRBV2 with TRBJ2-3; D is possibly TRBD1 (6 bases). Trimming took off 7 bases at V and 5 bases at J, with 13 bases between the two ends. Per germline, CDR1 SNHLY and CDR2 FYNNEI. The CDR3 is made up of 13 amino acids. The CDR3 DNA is TGTGCCAGCATATGGGACAAGGGAGATACGCAGTATTTT. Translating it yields CASIWDKGDTQYF. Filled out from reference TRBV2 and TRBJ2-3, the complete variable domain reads EPEVTQTPSHQVTQMGQEVILRCVPISNHLYFYWYRQILGQKVEFLVSFYNNEISEKSEIFDDQFSVERPDGSNFTLKIRSTKLEDSAMYFCASIWDKGDTQYFGPGTRLTVL.

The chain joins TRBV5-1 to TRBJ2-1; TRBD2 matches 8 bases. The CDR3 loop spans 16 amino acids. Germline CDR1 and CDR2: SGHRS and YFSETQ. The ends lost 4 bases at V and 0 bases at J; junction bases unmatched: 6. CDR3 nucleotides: TGCGCCAGCAGCACCAGCGGGAGTTTCTCCTACAATGAGCAGTTCTTC. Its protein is CASSTSGSFSYNEQFF. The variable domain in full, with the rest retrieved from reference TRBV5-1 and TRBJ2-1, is KAGVTQTPRYLIKTRGQQVTLSCSPISGHRSVSWYQQTPGQGLQFLFEYFSETQRNKGNFPGRFSGRQFSNSRSEMNVSTLELGDSALYLCASSTSGSFSYNEQFFGPGTRLTVL.

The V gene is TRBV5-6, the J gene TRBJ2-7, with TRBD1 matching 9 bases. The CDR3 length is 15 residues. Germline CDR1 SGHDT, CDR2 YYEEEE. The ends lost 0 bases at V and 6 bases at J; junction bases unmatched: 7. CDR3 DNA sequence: TGTGCCAGCAGCTTGGCCCCGGGACAGGGTTCCGAGCAGTACTTC. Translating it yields CASSLAPGQGSEQYF.